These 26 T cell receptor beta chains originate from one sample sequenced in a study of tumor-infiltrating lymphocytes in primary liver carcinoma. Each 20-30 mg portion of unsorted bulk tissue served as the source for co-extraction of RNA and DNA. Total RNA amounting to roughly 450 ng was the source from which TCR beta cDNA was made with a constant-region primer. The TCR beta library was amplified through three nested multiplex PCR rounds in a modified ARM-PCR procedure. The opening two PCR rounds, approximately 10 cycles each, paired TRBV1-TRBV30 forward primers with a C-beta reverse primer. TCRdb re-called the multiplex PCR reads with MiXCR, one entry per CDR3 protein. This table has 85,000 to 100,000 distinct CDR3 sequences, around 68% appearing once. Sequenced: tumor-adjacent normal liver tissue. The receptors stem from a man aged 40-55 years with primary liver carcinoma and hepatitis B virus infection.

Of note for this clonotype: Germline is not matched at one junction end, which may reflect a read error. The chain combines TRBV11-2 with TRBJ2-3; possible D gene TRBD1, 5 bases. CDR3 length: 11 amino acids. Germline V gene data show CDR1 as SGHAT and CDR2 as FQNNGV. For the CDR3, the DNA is TGTACCAGCAGCTCCAGGGATACGCGGTATTTT. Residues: CTSSSRDTRYF.

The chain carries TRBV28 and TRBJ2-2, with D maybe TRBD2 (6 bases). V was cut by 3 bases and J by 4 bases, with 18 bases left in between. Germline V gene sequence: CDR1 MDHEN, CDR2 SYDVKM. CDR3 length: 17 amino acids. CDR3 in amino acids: CASSLGEDTVGTGELFF. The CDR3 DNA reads TGTGCCAGCAGTTTGGGGGAGGACACGGTGGGCACCGGGGAGCTGTTTTTT.

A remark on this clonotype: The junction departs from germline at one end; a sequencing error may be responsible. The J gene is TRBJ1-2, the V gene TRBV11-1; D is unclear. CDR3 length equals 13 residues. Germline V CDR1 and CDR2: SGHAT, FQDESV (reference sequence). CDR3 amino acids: CASSLSCNCGYTF. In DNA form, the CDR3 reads TGTGCCAGCAGTCTCTCGTGCAACTGTGGCTACACCTTC.

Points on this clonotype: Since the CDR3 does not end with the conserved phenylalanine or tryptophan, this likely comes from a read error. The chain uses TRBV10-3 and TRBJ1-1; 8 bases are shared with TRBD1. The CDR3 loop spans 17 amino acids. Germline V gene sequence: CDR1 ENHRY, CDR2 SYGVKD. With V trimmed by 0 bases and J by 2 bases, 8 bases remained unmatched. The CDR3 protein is CAISESVQGVKNTEAFI. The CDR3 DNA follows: TGTGCCATCAGTGAGTCAGTACAGGGGGTGAAAAACACTGAAGCTTTCATT.

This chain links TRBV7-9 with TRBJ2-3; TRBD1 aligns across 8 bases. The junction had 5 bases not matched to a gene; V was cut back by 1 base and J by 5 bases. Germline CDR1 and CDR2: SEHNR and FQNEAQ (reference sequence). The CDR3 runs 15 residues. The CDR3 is CASSLGRGLEDTQYF. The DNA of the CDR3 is TGTGCCAGCAGCTTAGGCAGGGGGCTGGAAGATACGCAGTATTTT. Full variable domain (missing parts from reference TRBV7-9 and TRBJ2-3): DTGVSQNPRHKITKRGQNVTFRCDPISEHNRLYWYRQTLGQGPEFLTYFQNEAQLEKSRLLSDRFSAERPKGSFSTLEIQRTEQGDSAMYLCASSLGRGLEDTQYFGPGTRLTVL.

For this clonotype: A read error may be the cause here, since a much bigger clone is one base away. This chain's CDR3 is CARSLAGAATNEKLFF. The CDR3 coding sequence is TGTGCCAGGAGCTTGGCCGGGGCAGCAACTAATGAAAAACTGTTTTTT. The chain links TRBV5-6 to TRBJ1-4, with D tentatively TRBD1 (5 bases). Per the germline V gene, CDR1 is SGHDT and CDR2 is YYEEEE. The CDR3 is 16 residues long.

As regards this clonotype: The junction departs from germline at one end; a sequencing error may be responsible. CDR3 in DNA: TGTGCCAGCAGTTTACCCCTGTCTAGCGATGAGCAGTTCTTT. It codes for CASSLPLSSDEQFF. The gene calls are TRBV12-3 or TRBV12-4 and TRBJ2-1, with D possibly being TRBD2 (6 bases). CDR3 length equals 14 residues.

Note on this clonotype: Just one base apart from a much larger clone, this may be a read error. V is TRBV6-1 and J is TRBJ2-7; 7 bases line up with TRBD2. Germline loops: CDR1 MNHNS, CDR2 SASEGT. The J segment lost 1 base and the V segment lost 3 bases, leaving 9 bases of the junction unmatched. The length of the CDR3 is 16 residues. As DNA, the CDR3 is TGTGCCAGCAGTGAGCAGGCGAGCGGGATATCCTACGAGCAGTACTTC. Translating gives CASSEQASGISYEQYF.

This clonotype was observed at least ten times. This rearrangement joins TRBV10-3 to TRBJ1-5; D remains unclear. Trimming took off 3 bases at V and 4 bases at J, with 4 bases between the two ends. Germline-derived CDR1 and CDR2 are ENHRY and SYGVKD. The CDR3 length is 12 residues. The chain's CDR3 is CAISDGNQPQHF. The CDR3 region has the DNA TGTGCCATCAGTGACGGGAATCAGCCCCAGCATTTT.

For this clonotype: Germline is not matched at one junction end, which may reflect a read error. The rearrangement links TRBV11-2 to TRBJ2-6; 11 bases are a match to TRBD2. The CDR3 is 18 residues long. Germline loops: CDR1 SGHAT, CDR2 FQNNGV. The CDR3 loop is CASSLRLAGLYGAKVLTF. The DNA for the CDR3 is TGTGCCAGCAGCCTACGACTAGCGGGACTCTATGGGGCCAAGGTCCTGACTTTC.

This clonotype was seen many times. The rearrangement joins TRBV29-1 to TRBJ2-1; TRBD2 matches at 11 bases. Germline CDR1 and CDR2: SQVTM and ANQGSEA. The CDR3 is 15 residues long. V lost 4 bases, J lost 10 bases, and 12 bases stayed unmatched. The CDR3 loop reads CSVGLLAGGPAEQFF. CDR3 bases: TGCAGCGTTGGGTTATTAGCGGGAGGGCCGGCGGAGCAGTTCTTC.

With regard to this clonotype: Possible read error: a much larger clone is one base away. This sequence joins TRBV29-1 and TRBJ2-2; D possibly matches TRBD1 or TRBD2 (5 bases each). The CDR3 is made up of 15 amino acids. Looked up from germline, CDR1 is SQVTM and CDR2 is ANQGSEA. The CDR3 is CSVGSGPLNTGVLFF. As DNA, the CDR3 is TGCAGCGTGGGCTCGGGACCGTTGAACACCGGGGTGCTGTTTTTT.

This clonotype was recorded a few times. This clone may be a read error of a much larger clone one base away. CDR3 in amino acids: CSVAGTGRADMQYF. CDR3 in DNA: TGCAGCGTTGCCGGGACAGGGCGAGCAGATATGCAGTATTTT. This chain uses TRBV29-1 with TRBJ2-3; 9 bases line up with TRBD1. Looked up from germline, CDR1 is SQVTM and CDR2 is ANQGSEA. The CDR3 covers 14 residues.

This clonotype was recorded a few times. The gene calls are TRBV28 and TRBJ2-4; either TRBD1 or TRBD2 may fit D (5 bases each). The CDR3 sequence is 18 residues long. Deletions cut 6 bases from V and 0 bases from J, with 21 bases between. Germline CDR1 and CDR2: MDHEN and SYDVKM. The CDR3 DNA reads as TGTGCCAGCAGCCCCATACTAGGGGCCCGCTTAGCCAAAAACATTCAGTACTTC. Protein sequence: CASSPILGARLAKNIQYF.

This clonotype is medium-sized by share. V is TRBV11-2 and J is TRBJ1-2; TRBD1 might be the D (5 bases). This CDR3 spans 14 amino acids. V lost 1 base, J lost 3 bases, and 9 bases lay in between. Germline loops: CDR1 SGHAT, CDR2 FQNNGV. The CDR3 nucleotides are TGTGCCAGCAGCTTAGGAGGGGCCCACTATGGCTACACCTTC. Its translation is CASSLGGAHYGYTF.

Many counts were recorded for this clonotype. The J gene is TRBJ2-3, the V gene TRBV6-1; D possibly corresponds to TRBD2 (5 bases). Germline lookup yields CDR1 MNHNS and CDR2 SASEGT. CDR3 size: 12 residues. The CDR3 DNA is TGTGCTATCCCGGACGGGGAAGATACGCAGTATTTT. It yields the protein CAIPDGEDTQYF.

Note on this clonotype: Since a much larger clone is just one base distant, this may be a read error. The CDR3 protein is CASSLEQARNPPLHF. CDR3 DNA: TGCGCCAGCAGCTTGGAACAGGCTCGTAATCCACCCCTCCACTTT. The chain has TRBV5-1 and TRBJ1-6; D may be TRBD1 (5 bases). CDR3 size: 15 residues. Germline V gives CDR1 SGHRS, CDR2 YFSETQ.

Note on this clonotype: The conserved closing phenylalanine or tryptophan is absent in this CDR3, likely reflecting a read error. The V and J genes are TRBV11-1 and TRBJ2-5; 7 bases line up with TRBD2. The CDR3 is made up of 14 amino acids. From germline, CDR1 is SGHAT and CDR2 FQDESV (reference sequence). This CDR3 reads CPSSAGEPQGTQYL. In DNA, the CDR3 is TGTCCCAGCAGCGCGGGGGAACCTCAAGGGACCCAGTACCTC.

The DNA for the CDR3 is TGTGCCAGCAGCTTGAGTATCACTTTGGAGACCCAGTACTTC. Protein sequence: CASSLSITLETQYF. The V gene is TRBV5-4, the J gene TRBJ2-5; no firm D call. The V gene lost 1 base and the J gene lost 5 bases, with 12 bases spanning the gap. Germline assignment: CDR1 SGHNT and CDR2 YYREEE (reference sequence). The CDR3 spans 14 residues.

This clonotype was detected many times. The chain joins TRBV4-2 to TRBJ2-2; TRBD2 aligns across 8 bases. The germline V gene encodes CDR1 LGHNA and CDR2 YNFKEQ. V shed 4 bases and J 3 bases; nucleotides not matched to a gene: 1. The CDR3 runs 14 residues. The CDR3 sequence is CASSPGLDTGELFF. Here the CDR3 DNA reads TGTGCCAGCAGCCCGGGACTAGACACCGGGGAGCTGTTTTTT.

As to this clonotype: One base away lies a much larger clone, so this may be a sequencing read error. CDR3: CASSFVIRDSPLHF. Written as DNA, the CDR3 is TGTGCCAGCAGCTTTGTCATTAGAGATTCACCCCTCCACTTT. The genes are TRBV7-8 and TRBJ1-6, with no clear D. The germline V and J ends were trimmed by 3 bases and 8 bases, with 11 bases remaining between them. The CDR3 runs to 14 residues. The germline V gene has CDR1 SGHVS and CDR2 FQNEAQ.

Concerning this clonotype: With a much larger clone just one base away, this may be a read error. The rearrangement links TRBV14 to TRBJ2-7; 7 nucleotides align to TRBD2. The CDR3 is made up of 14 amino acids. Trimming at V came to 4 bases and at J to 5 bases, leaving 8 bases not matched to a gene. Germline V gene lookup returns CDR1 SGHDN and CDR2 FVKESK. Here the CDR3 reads CASSPLGEGHEQYF. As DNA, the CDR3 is TGTGCCAGCAGCCCCTTGGGGGAGGGCCACGAGCAGTACTTC. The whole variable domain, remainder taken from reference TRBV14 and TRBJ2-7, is EAGVTQFPSHSVIEKGQTVTLRCDPISGHDNLYWYRRVMGKEIKFLLHFVKESKQDESGMPNNRFLAERTGGTYSTLKVQPAELEDSGVYFCASSPLGEGHEQYFGPGTRLTVT.

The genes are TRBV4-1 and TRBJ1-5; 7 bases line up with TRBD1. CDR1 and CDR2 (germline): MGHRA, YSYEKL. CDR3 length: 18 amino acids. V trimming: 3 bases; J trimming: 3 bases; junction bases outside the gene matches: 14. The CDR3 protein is CASSHPEVGQRDNQPQHF. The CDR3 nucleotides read TGCGCCAGCAGCCACCCCGAGGTGGGACAGAGGGACAATCAGCCCCAGCATTTT.

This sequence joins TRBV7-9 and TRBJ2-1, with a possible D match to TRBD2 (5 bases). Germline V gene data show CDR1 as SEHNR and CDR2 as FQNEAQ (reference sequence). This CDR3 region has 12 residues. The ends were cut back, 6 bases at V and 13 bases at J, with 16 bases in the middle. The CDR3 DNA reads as TGTGCCAGCAGGCTCGGACTGAGTGATCAGTTCTTC. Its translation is CASRLGLSDQFF.

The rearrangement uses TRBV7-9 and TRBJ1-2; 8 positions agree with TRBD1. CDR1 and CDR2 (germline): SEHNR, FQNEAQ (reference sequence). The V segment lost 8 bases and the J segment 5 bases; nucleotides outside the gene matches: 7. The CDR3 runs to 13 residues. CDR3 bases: TGTGCCAGCGGCCCGACAGGGGTTTATGGCTACACCTTC. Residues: CASGPTGVYGYTF.

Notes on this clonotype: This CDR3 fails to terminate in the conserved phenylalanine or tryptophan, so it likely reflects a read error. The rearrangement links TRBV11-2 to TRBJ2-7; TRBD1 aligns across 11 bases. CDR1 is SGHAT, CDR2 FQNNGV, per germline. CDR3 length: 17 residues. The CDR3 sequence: CACSSRTGGANRHEQYY. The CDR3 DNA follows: TGTGCCTGCAGCTCCCGGACAGGGGGCGCTAATAGACACGAGCAGTACTAC.